The 6 T cell receptor beta chains below all came from one sample that was sequenced in a study of blood T cell repertoires in COVID-19. Measured with immunoSEQ multiplex PCR; TCRdb has only the in-frame clones, and not every one. The sample holds some 270,000 clones; more than 75% are singletons and the top ten take approximately 8.2%. Sequencing input: peripheral blood. The receptors were sampled from a middle-aged man with active or convalescent COVID-19.

The V call is TRBV28, the J call TRBJ1-1; 7 bases fit TRBD1. The CDR3 has 12 amino acids. V lost 3 bases and J lost 6; bases outside the gene matches: 1. Looked up from germline, CDR1 is MDHEN and CDR2 is SYDVKM. CDR3 bases: TGTGCCAGCAGTTTGGGGACAGCTGAAGCTTTCTTT. Amino acids: CASSLGTAEAFF.

The chain has TRBV9 and TRBJ2-2; D is possibly TRBD1 (6 bases). CDR1 and CDR2 (germline): SGDLS, YYNGEE. The CDR3 is made up of 13 amino acids. With 8 bases removed from V and 4 bases from J, the gap between germline ends came to 12 bases. CDR3 region: CASKQGGTGELFF. Written as DNA, the CDR3 is TGTGCCAGTAAACAGGGCGGCACCGGGGAGCTGTTTTTT.

V is TRBV5-1 and J is TRBJ2-3, with 10 bases matching TRBD1. CDR1 is SGHRS, CDR2 YFSETQ, per germline. The CDR3 has 16 residues. V lost 2 bases, J lost 4 bases, and 7 bases stayed unmatched. The CDR3 reads CASSFLGDRGPDTQYF. The CDR3 DNA reads as TGCGCCAGCAGCTTCCTTGGGGACAGGGGTCCAGATACGCAGTATTTT.

This clone appeared once. This rearrangement joins TRBV30 to TRBJ2-7, with TRBD2 matching 7 bases. Germline-derived CDR1 and CDR2 are GTSNPN and SVGIG (reference sequence). The CDR3 covers 14 residues. The trim removed 3 bases at V and 6 bases at J, leaving 11 bases unmatched. The CDR3 bases are TGTGCCTGGAGCGGAGGGAGGGCCGTTTTCGAGCAGTACTTC. This sequence encodes CAWSGGRAVFEQYF.

This chain connects TRBV24-1 to TRBJ1-2, with TRBD1 matching over 8 bases. The CDR3 is made up of 17 amino acids. V lost 8 bases to trimming and J lost 5 bases; unmatched junction nucleotides: 18. Germline CDR1 reads KGHDR; CDR2 reads SFDVKD. CDR3 nucleotides: TGTGCCACCACCAGGGGACAGGATACGCGAATGAGGTATGGCTACACCTTC. This gives the protein CATTRGQDTRMRYGYTF.

The V call is TRBV24-1, the J call TRBJ1-4; D not certain. This CDR3 is 12 amino acids long. Germline loops: CDR1 KGHDR, CDR2 SFDVKD. Trimming left V 4 bases short and J 7 bases short, with 6 bases between. CDR3 in DNA: TGTGCCACCAGTGACTCAGGTGAAAAACTGTTTTTT. Translation: CATSDSGEKLFF.